The 25 T cell receptor beta chains below were found in one sample sequenced in a study of T cells in localized non-small cell lung cancer. The protocol was immunoSEQ multiplex PCR, while the TCRdb copy is restricted to in-frame clones and leaves out a portion. In the table there are approximately 41,000 clones, 86% of which are singletons. This sample comprised peripheral blood mononuclear cells, obtained before any cancer treatment. These receptors were collected from a male donor aged 60 or older with stage II lung adenocarcinoma.

The chain couples TRBV6-5 to TRBJ1-2; D ambiguous. Germline V CDR1 and CDR2: MNHEY, SVGAGI. Trimming pared 6 bases from V and 8 bases from J, leaving 13 bases between. This CDR3 region has 12 residues. In nucleotides, the CDR3 is TGTGCCAGCAGGGGCCCGGTGCACGGCTACACCTTC. Encoded protein: CASRGPVHGYTF.

The chain links TRBV6-5 to TRBJ2-3; D remains ambiguous. The CDR3 sequence is 13 residues long. Germline V gives CDR1 MNHEY, CDR2 SVGAGI. V lost 3 bases, J lost 6 bases, and 10 bases lay in between. The CDR3 DNA sequence: TGTGCCAGCAGTTATACCCTAGAGGATACGCAGTATTTT. Amino acids: CASSYTLEDTQYF.

The chain uses TRBV7-9 and TRBJ2-5, with 7 bases identical to TRBD2. This CDR3 is 14 amino acids long. Losses at the gene ends were 2 bases for V and 3 bases for J; bases not matched to a gene: 3. Germline lookup yields CDR1 SEHNR and CDR2 FQNEAQ (reference sequence). The CDR3 sequence: CASSLLAGEETQYF. The CDR3 DNA is TGTGCCAGCAGCTTACTGGCGGGAGAAGAGACCCAGTACTTC.

The chain joins TRBV6-1 to TRBJ2-6, with D possibly matching TRBD1 (5 bases). Between the trimmed V and J ends, which lost 4 bases and 3 bases, there was a span of 7 bases. The CDR3 has 14 residues. Germline CDR1 is MNHNS and CDR2 is SASEGT. DNA of the CDR3: TGTGCCAGCAGTGTCCAGGGTGGGGCCAACGTCCTGACTTTC. Translation: CASSVQGGANVLTF.

This clone showed up just once. V and J are TRBV9 and TRBJ1-1, with D maybe TRBD1 (5 bases). Deletions cut 1 base from V and 1 base from J, with 8 bases between. Germline values: CDR1 SGDLS, CDR2 YYNGEE. The CDR3 extends over 14 amino acids. In DNA form, the CDR3 reads TGTGCCAGCAGCGTATTGGGGGAGAACACTGAAGCTTTCTTT. Its translation: CASSVLGENTEAFF.

This rearrangement joins TRBV5-1 to TRBJ2-1; TRBD1 aligns across 7 bases. Trimming took 4 bases from V and 5 from J; bases not matched to a gene: 3. CDR3 length: 13 amino acids. The germline CDR1 and CDR2 sequences are SGHRS and YFSETQ. Here the CDR3 DNA reads TGCGCCAGCAGCACCGGACAGGACAATGAGCAGTTCTTC. Its protein product is CASSTGQDNEQFF.

This chain links TRBV28 with TRBJ2-1; 10 bases are shared with TRBD2. Losses at the gene ends were 5 bases for V and 4 bases for J; bases not matched to a gene: 14. The CDR3 has 18 residues. Germline V lookup: CDR1 MDHEN, CDR2 SYDVKM. In DNA, the CDR3 is TGTGCCAGCAGTCCCCTCTCCCTCTTACTAGCGGGGTACAATGAGCAGTTCTTC. It yields the protein CASSPLSLLLAGYNEQFF.

The chain is built from TRBV6-1 and TRBJ2-7; 7 bases are shared with TRBD1. Germline V CDR1 and CDR2: MNHNS, SASEGT. This CDR3 region has 15 residues. V gave up 5 bases and J gave up 2 bases; unmatched junction bases: 9. The CDR3 here is CASSTGTVPTYEQYF. The CDR3, as DNA: TGTGCCAGCAGTACCGGGACAGTCCCCACCTACGAGCAGTACTTC.

This chain uses TRBV5-1 with TRBJ1-1, with D tentatively TRBD1 (5 bases). Germline V gene sequence: CDR1 SGHRS, CDR2 YFSETQ. The CDR3 is 14 amino acids. With 4 bases removed from V and 1 base from J, the gap between germline ends came to 11 bases. CDR3 residues: CASSAFGQNTEAFF. Written as DNA, the CDR3 is TGCGCCAGCAGCGCTTTCGGACAGAACACTGAAGCTTTCTTT.

The chain joins TRBV7-3 to TRBJ1-2; D unresolved. The CDR3 spans 13 residues. V lost 5 bases, J lost 5 bases, and 12 bases lay in between. Germline-derived CDR1 and CDR2 are SGHTA and FQGTGA. CDR3 protein: CASSRTSSYGYTF. CDR3 DNA: TGTGCCAGCAGCCGGACCTCCTCTTATGGCTACACCTTC.

Here the CDR3 reads CASSSSPGPMNTEAFF. In DNA, the CDR3 is TGTGCCAGCAGCTCCTCGCCGGGGCCTATGAACACTGAAGCTTTCTTT. The V and J genes are TRBV5-4 and TRBJ1-1; D may be TRBD1 (5 bases). CDR3 size: 16 residues. Between the trimmed V and J ends, which lost 3 bases and 0 bases, there was a span of 15 bases. CDR1 is SGHNT and CDR2 is YYREEE in the germline V gene (reference sequence).

The rearrangement links TRBV5-6 to TRBJ2-1, with D possibly called TRBD1 or TRBD2 (6 bases each). Trimming took off 1 base at V and 7 bases at J, with 12 bases between the two ends. This CDR3 has 14 amino acids. CDR1 and CDR2 from the germline V gene are SGHDT and YYEEEE. The CDR3 region is CASSLTGAINEQFF. CDR3 sequence (DNA): TGTGCCAGCAGCTTGACGGGGGCCATAAATGAGCAGTTCTTC.

The chain carries TRBV11-2 and TRBJ2-3; no clear D gene. Trimming stripped 3 bases from V and 4 bases from J, with 8 bases between. The CDR3 extends over 13 amino acids. Germline loops: CDR1 SGHAT, CDR2 FQNNGV. This CDR3 reads CASSLGSPDTQYF. For the CDR3, the DNA is TGTGCCAGCAGCTTGGGCTCCCCAGATACGCAGTATTTT. The full variable domain, with the rest looked up from reference TRBV11-2 and TRBJ2-3, is EAGVAQSPRYKIIEKRQSVAFWCNPISGHATLYWYQQILGQGPKLLIQFQNNGVVDDSQLPKDRFSAERLKGVDSTLKIQPAKLEDSAVYLCASSLGSPDTQYFGPGTRLTVL.

The chain has TRBV10-3 and TRBJ2-3; the match to TRBD2 covers 13 bases. Germline-derived CDR1 and CDR2 are ENHRY and SYGVKD. J gave up 5 bases and V 5 bases, and 4 bases lay outside the gene matches. This CDR3 region has 15 residues. The CDR3 region is CAISPGLAGKDTQYF. CDR3 DNA sequence: TGTGCCATCAGTCCGGGACTAGCGGGAAAAGATACGCAGTATTTT.

This chain joins TRBV20-1 and TRBJ2-5; D is possibly TRBD1 (5 bases). Trimming removed 5 bases at V and 1 base at J, with 5 bases between. The CDR3 consists of 11 residues. Germline-derived CDR1 and CDR2 are DFQATT and SNEGSKA (reference sequence). DNA of the CDR3: TGCAGTGCTGGGGCCCAAGAGACCCAGTACTTC. As protein: CSAGAQETQYF.

The chain joins TRBV19 to TRBJ2-1; 15 bases agree with TRBD2. The CDR3 loop spans 20 amino acids. After removal of 1 base from V and 1 base from J, the junction contained 8 bases not matched to a gene. The germline gives CDR1 LNHDA, CDR2 SQIVND (reference sequence). The CDR3 coding sequence is TGTGCCAGTAGTATAGGGGGGACTAGCGGGAGGTGGTGGTCCTACAATGAGCAGTTCTTC. Its protein product is CASSIGGTSGRWWSYNEQFF.

This chain connects TRBV15 to TRBJ1-2; no clear D. Germline V gene sequence: CDR1 LNHNV, CDR2 YYDKDF (reference sequence). There are 15 residues in the CDR3. V was shortened by 0 bases and J by 8 bases, with 16 bases between the two germline ends. CDR3 DNA sequence: TGTGCCACCAGCAGAGACCCTGGCAGCGCAAGCGGCTACACCTTC. It translates to CATSRDPGSASGYTF.

V usage is TRBV7-2 and J usage is TRBJ1-4, with 7 positions matching TRBD1. The length of the CDR3 is 14 residues. Germline V gene data show CDR1 as SGHTA and CDR2 as FQGNSA. The V segment lost 5 bases and the J segment 3 bases; nucleotides outside the gene matches: 3. The CDR3 DNA reads TGTGCCAGCAGCCCTGGACAGGCTAATGAAAAACTGTTTTTT. This encodes CASSPGQANEKLFF.

The CDR3 reads CASSPNDRKRNTDTQYF. In nucleotides, the CDR3 is TGTGCCAGCAGCCCAAACGACAGGAAGCGCAACACAGATACGCAGTATTTT. The J gene is TRBJ2-3, the V gene TRBV7-9, with D perhaps matching TRBD1 (6 bases). Between the trimmed V and J ends, which lost 5 bases and 2 bases, there was a span of 20 bases. This CDR3 region has 17 residues. The germline gives CDR1 SEHNR, CDR2 FQNEAQ (reference sequence). Full variable domain (remainder filled in from reference TRBV7-9 and TRBJ2-3): DTGVSQNPRHKITKRGQNVTFRCDPISEHNRLYWYRQTLGQGPEFLTYFQNEAQLEKSRLLSDRFSAERPKGSFSTLEIQRTEQGDSAMYLCASSPNDRKRNTDTQYFGPGTRLTVL.

The chain recombines TRBV6-1 with TRBJ1-5, with 8 bases lining up with TRBD1. The CDR3 consists of 15 residues. CDR1 and CDR2 (germline): MNHNS, SASEGT. Germline trimming cut 6 bases from V and 3 bases from J; bases unmatched to any gene: 7. In DNA form, the CDR3 reads TGTGCCAGCAGGGTTAACAGGGGGGTCAATCAGCCCCAGCATTTT. The encoded protein is CASRVNRGVNQPQHF.

Here the CDR3 reads CASSFGAGARNEQFF. CDR3 coding DNA: TGCGCCAGCAGCTTCGGAGCGGGGGCGCGGAATGAGCAGTTCTTC. This chain uses TRBV5-1 with TRBJ2-1; 8 bases fit TRBD2. Germline V gene lookup returns CDR1 SGHRS and CDR2 YFSETQ. Unmatched junction bases numbered 8, after V lost 2 bases and J lost 7 bases. This CDR3 is 15 amino acids long.

The chain couples TRBV10-3 to TRBJ2-1; tentatively, D is TRBD2 (6 bases). Germline V lookup: CDR1 ENHRY, CDR2 SYGVKD. CDR3 length: 15 residues. V lost 3 bases to trimming and J lost 1 base, with 10 bases between them. The CDR3 DNA follows: TGTGCCATCAGTGAAGGCGGGACTTCCTACAATGAGCAGTTCTTC. Protein: CAISEGGTSYNEQFF.

V and J are TRBV19 and TRBJ1-5, with D perhaps TRBD1 (5 bases). Germline V gene sequence: CDR1 LNHDA, CDR2 SQIVND (reference sequence). This CDR3 has 16 residues. V shed 3 bases and J shed 1 base, with 13 bases lying between them. The CDR3 protein is CASSIRGRLSNQPQHF. In nucleotides, the CDR3 is TGTGCCAGTAGTATTCGGGGGAGATTGAGCAATCAGCCCCAGCATTTT.

This chain uses TRBV4-2 with TRBJ2-1; tentatively, D is TRBD1 or TRBD2 (6 bases each). Germline CDR1 reads LGHNA; CDR2 reads YNFKEQ. This CDR3 has 16 amino acids. V gave up 0 bases and J gave up 10 bases, with 19 bases separating them. CDR3: CASSQDWSGARYEQFF. In DNA, the CDR3 is TGTGCCAGCAGCCAAGATTGGTCGGGGGCTAGGTACGAGCAGTTCTTC.

This sequence joins TRBV7-2 and TRBJ1-2; the D gene is possibly TRBD1 (6 bases). The germline V gene encodes CDR1 SGHTA and CDR2 FQGNSA. This CDR3 has 16 residues. V was trimmed by 4 bases and J by 4 bases, leaving 19 bases between them. The CDR3 sequence: CASSYPGRDTTYGYTF. The CDR3 region has the DNA TGTGCCAGCAGCTACCCTGGGCGGGACACAACCTATGGCTACACCTTC.